What follows are 24 T cell receptor beta chains derived from one specimen sequenced in a study of T cell repertoires in cytomegalovirus infection. TCRdb re-analysed the reads in MiXCR, keeping a single row per CDR3 protein. This sample carries 450,000 to 600,000 distinct CDR3 sequences, approximately 10% of them seen once, and the ten largest clones take about a tenth. The specimen was PBMCs. Receptor source: a human donor in good health (CMV status not recorded). Some clones in this sample may be carry-over from other donors' samples.

The chain employs TRBV20-1 and TRBJ1-1; a weak D match, TRBD1 (6 bases). Trimming stripped 0 bases from V and 7 bases from J, with 15 bases between. The germline V gene encodes CDR1 DFQATT and CDR2 SNEGSKA (reference sequence). The CDR3 contains 14 residues. CDR3 nucleotides: TGCAGTGCTAGAGAAGGCCAGGGGATCAATGAAGCTTTCTTT. It specifies CSAREGQGINEAFF.

This clonotype appeared many times. The chain couples TRBV6-1 to TRBJ2-1; TRBD2 matches at 12 bases. After removal of 6 bases from V and 4 bases from J, the junction contained 7 bases not matched to a gene. The length of the CDR3 is 16 residues. CDR1 MNHNS and CDR2 SASEGT come from the germline V gene. The CDR3 spells CASRPGLAGPYNEQFF. The CDR3 DNA reads TGTGCCAGCAGACCAGGACTAGCGGGGCCTTACAATGAGCAGTTCTTC.

This clonotype was picked up many times. This sequence joins TRBV4-2 and TRBJ2-1, with 9 bases identical to TRBD2. Unmatched junction bases numbered 9, after V lost 5 bases and J lost 7 bases. The germline gives CDR1 LGHNA, CDR2 YNFKEQ. This CDR3 comprises 15 residues. The CDR3 is CASSKGGGDGNEQFF. CDR3 DNA sequence: TGTGCCAGCAGCAAGGGCGGGGGGGACGGGAATGAGCAGTTCTTC.

This clonotype was seen repeatedly, ten times or more. The gene calls are TRBV7-6 and TRBJ1-5; TRBD1 aligns across 10 bases. Losses at the gene ends were 5 bases for V and 0 bases for J; bases not matched to a gene: 4. CDR3 length equals 16 residues. Germline values: CDR1 SGHVS, CDR2 FNYEAQ. This chain's CDR3 is CASSRDRGYSNQPQHF. The CDR3 region has the DNA TGTGCCAGCAGCCGGGACAGGGGTTATAGCAATCAGCCCCAGCATTTT.

At least ten counts were recorded for this clonotype. V gene TRBV15 combines with J gene TRBJ1-1, with 8 bases aligning to TRBD1. CDR1 and CDR2 (germline): LNHNV, YYDKDF (reference sequence). Unmatched junction bases numbered 4, after V lost 4 bases and J lost 0 bases. The CDR3 length is 15 residues. CDR3 residues: CATSTRTGLNTEAFF. In DNA, the CDR3 is TGTGCCACCAGCACCCGGACAGGGCTGAACACTGAAGCTTTCTTT.

This clonotype showed up just a few times. The chain links TRBV6-5 to TRBJ2-1, with 10 positions matching TRBD1. Per germline, CDR1 MNHEY and CDR2 SVGAGI. This CDR3 has 16 amino acids. Losses at the gene ends were 8 bases for V and 3 bases for J; bases not matched to a gene: 10. CDR3 bases: TGTGCCAGCGCTCTTTCGGGGACAGGGGTCTACAATGAGCAGTTCTTC. It yields the protein CASALSGTGVYNEQFF.

This clonotype was counted at least ten times. This chain links TRBV10-3 with TRBJ2-1; TRBD2 matches 9 bases. Germline V gene sequence: CDR1 ENHRY, CDR2 SYGVKD. The CDR3 covers 15 residues. J lost 9 bases, V lost 5 bases, and 11 bases had no gene match. The CDR3 is CAISYGLAGMGEQFF. For the CDR3, the DNA is TGTGCCATCAGTTACGGGCTAGCGGGAATGGGTGAGCAGTTCTTC.

This clonotype was seen repeatedly, ten times or more. The chain employs TRBV5-4 and TRBJ2-1, with TRBD2 identical over 7 bases. Germline CDR1 is SGHNT and CDR2 is YYREEE (reference sequence). V shed 0 bases and J 1 base; nucleotides not matched to a gene: 7. The CDR3 sequence is 17 residues long. The CDR3 here is CASSLGGPSGSYNEQFF. CDR3 DNA: TGTGCCAGCAGCTTGGGCGGGCCTAGCGGTTCCTACAATGAGCAGTTCTTC. The full variable domain, with the rest looked up from reference TRBV5-4 and TRBJ2-1, is ETGVTQSPTHLIKTRGQQVTLRCSSQSGHNTVSWYQQALGQGPQFIFQYYREEENGRGNFPPRFSGLQFPNYSSELNVNALELDDSALYLCASSLGGPSGSYNEQFFGPGTRLTVL.

This clonotype appeared many times. The rearrangement joins TRBV7-2 to TRBJ2-1, with 8 bases aligning to TRBD1. The V and J ends lost 1 base and 9 bases, in that order; junction bases with no gene match: 5. This CDR3 comprises 14 residues. The germline CDR1 and CDR2 sequences are SGHTA and FQGNSA. CDR3 DNA sequence: TGTGCCAGCAGCTTAGTCAGGGGGCATAGTGAGCAGTTCTTC. It encodes CASSLVRGHSEQFF.

This chain uses TRBV18 with TRBJ2-4, with D possibly being TRBD1 or TRBD2 (6 bases each). The CDR3 extends over 13 amino acids. Germline assignment: CDR1 KGHSH and CDR2 LQKENI. V dropped 4 bases and J dropped 8 bases, with 12 bases sitting between them. Here the CDR3 reads CASSRRGLDIQYF. CDR3 coding DNA: TGTGCCAGCTCACGTCGGGGGCTTGACATTCAGTACTTC.

The chain carries TRBV15 and TRBJ1-1, with D tentatively TRBD1 (6 bases). Deletions cut 4 bases from V and 0 bases from J, with 15 bases between. There are 16 residues in the CDR3. Per germline, CDR1 LNHNV and CDR2 YYDKDF (reference sequence). CDR3 nucleotide sequence: TGTGCCACCAGCACATTCAGGGGACTTATGAACACTGAAGCTTTCTTT. This codes for CATSTFRGLMNTEAFF.

This clonotype turned up a few times. This rearrangement joins TRBV14 to TRBJ1-1; D unresolved. V lost 4 bases, J lost 4 bases, and 13 bases lay in between. There are 14 residues in the CDR3. Looked up from germline, CDR1 is SGHDN and CDR2 is FVKESK. In nucleotides, the CDR3 is TGTGCCAGCAGCCCCCGGGCAGCGGCCACTGAAGCTTTCTTT. The encoded protein is CASSPRAAATEAFF.

This clonotype was observed a few times. The chain recombines TRBV9 with TRBJ1-2, with D possibly TRBD1 on 5 matching bases. The germline V and J ends were trimmed by 0 bases and 4 bases, with 13 bases remaining between them. The CDR3 loop spans 15 amino acids. The germline V gene has CDR1 SGDLS and CDR2 YYNGEE. The CDR3 sequence is CASSVAGGGIYGYTF. The CDR3 bases are TGTGCCAGCAGCGTAGCGGGGGGGGGGATCTATGGCTACACCTTC.

The rearrangement links TRBV3-1 to TRBJ2-4; no reliable D call. The CDR3 has 16 amino acids. Germline lookup yields CDR1 LGHDT and CDR2 YNNKEL (reference sequence). V shed 0 bases and J shed 0 bases, with 9 bases lying between them. CDR3 protein: CASSQDRLIAKNIQYF. The CDR3 DNA is TGTGCCAGCAGCCAAGATCGCCTCATAGCCAAAAACATTCAGTACTTC.

This clonotype occurred once. The chain links TRBV5-1 to TRBJ1-2; D is ambiguous. Between the trimmed V and J ends, which lost 4 bases and 4 bases, there was a span of 11 bases. The CDR3 is 13 residues long. Germline loops: CDR1 SGHRS, CDR2 YFSETQ. The CDR3 DNA follows: TGCGCCAGCAGCGTTGACATGCCCTATGGCTACACCTTC. Encoded protein: CASSVDMPYGYTF. Drawing the rest from reference TRBV5-1 and TRBJ1-2, the complete variable domain is KAGVTQTPRYLIKTRGQQVTLSCSPISGHRSVSWYQQTPGQGLQFLFEYFSETQRNKGNFPGRFSGRQFSNSRSEMNVSTLELGDSALYLCASSVDMPYGYTFGSGTRLTVV.

The chain joins TRBV9 to TRBJ2-7; D may be TRBD1 (6 bases). Per the germline V gene, CDR1 is SGDLS and CDR2 is YYNGEE. The CDR3 is 15 amino acids. Trimming took 3 bases from V and 3 from J, leaving 16 bases between them. CDR3 region: CASSAGTGHHYEQYF. The CDR3 DNA reads TGTGCCAGCAGCGCGGGAACGGGACACCACTACGAGCAGTACTTC.

This clonotype turned up a few times. The chain couples TRBV27 to TRBJ2-3, with 9 nucleotides matching TRBD1. This CDR3 spans 17 amino acids. CDR1 and CDR2 (germline): MNHEY, SMNVEV (reference sequence). V lost 3 bases, J lost 6 bases, and 13 bases stayed unmatched. CDR3 DNA: TGTGCCAGCAGTTTTGGAACCGGGGACAGGGTGGTGGATACGCAGTATTTT. Its protein product is CASSFGTGDRVVDTQYF.

This clonotype was seen repeatedly, ten times or more. The chain employs TRBV10-3 and TRBJ2-1, with D maybe TRBD2 (5 bases). The CDR3 is made up of 13 amino acids. The V gene lost 11 bases and the J gene lost 5 bases, with 16 bases spanning the gap. Germline V lookup: CDR1 ENHRY, CDR2 SYGVKD. CDR3 sequence reads: CASRTQEDNEQFF. CDR3 DNA: TGTGCCTCCCGGACTCAAGAGGACAATGAGCAGTTCTTC.

Worth noting for this clonotype: A read error may explain this, as a much larger clone is one base away. This chain uses TRBV7-2 with TRBJ2-7, with D perhaps matching TRBD2 (6 bases). The CDR3 sequence is 16 residues long. Germline V gene sequence: CDR1 SGHTA, CDR2 FQGNSA. V gave up 3 bases and J gave up 6 bases, with 21 bases separating them. The CDR3 nucleotides are TGTGCCAGCAGCTTTGGTCGAATGGGGGGAAGTCCCGAGCAGTACTTC. Its protein is CASSFGRMGGSPEQYF.

V is TRBV5-1 and J is TRBJ1-2; 7 nucleotides match TRBD1. CDR1 and CDR2 from the germline V gene are SGHRS and YFSETQ. The CDR3 has 14 amino acids. Germline trimming cut 3 bases from V and 5 bases from J; bases unmatched to any gene: 7. The CDR3 DNA sequence: TGCGCCAGCAGCTGGGGGACAGAGGGATATGGCTACACCTTC. This encodes CASSWGTEGYGYTF.

The sample holds a few counts of this clonotype. The rearrangement joins TRBV29-1 to TRBJ1-1; D is unclear. The ends were cut back, 2 bases at V and 4 bases at J, with 14 bases in the middle. Germline values: CDR1 SQVTM, CDR2 ANQGSEA. The CDR3 is made up of 14 amino acids. CDR3 sequence reads: CSVEHWGNGTEAFF. Written as DNA, the CDR3 is TGCAGCGTTGAACACTGGGGTAACGGCACTGAAGCTTTCTTT.

This clonotype was found a few times. The chain is built from TRBV4-2 and TRBJ2-7, with D maybe TRBD1 (5 bases). Trimming shortened V by 0 bases and J by 2 bases, and 8 bases separated the two germline ends. CDR3 length: 14 residues. Per the germline V gene, CDR1 is LGHNA and CDR2 is YNFKEQ. CDR3 in amino acids: CASSQEDRTYEQYF. In nucleotides, the CDR3 is TGTGCCAGCAGCCAAGAAGACAGAACCTACGAGCAGTACTTC.

This clonotype was seen repeatedly, ten times or more. This sequence joins TRBV7-9 and TRBJ2-5; 8 bases line up with TRBD1. Germline V CDR1 and CDR2: SEHNR, FQNEAQ (reference sequence). V was pared by 5 bases and J by 3 bases, with 8 bases of the junction left unmatched. The CDR3 sequence is 15 residues long. CDR3 nucleotide sequence: TGTGCCAGCAGCCCAATCCCGGACAGGGAAGAGACCCAGTACTTC. Translation gives CASSPIPDREETQYF.

This clonotype was detected only a few times. The J gene is TRBJ2-7, the V gene TRBV29-1, with D unresolved. Trimming removed 5 bases from V and 0 bases from J, with 8 bases in between. CDR1 is SQVTM, CDR2 ANQGSEA, per germline. The CDR3 totals 12 residues. The CDR3: CSVTASSYEQYF. CDR3 coding DNA: TGCAGCGTTACCGCTTCCTCCTACGAGCAGTACTTC.